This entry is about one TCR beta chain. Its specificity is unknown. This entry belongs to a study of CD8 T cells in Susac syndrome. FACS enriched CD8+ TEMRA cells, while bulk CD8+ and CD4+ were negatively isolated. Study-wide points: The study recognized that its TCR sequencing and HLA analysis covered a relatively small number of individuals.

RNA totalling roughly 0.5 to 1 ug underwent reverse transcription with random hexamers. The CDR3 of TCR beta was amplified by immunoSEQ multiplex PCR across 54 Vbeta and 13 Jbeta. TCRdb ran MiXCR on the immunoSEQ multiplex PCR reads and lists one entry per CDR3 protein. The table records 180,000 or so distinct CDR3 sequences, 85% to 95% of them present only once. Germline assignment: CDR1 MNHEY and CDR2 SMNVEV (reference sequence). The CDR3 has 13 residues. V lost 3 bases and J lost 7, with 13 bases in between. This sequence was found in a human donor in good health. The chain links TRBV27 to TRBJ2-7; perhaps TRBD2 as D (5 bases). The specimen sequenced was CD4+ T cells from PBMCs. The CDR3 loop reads CASSFQEVSEQYF. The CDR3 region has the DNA TGTGCCAGCAGTTTTCAGGAGGTCTCGGAGCAGTACTTC.